A selection of T cell receptor beta chains follows, all from one sample in a study of CD4 T cells in relation to SARS-CoV-2 and coronaviruses. Profiling relied on immunoSEQ multiplex PCR, and the TCRdb table lists in-frame clones only, not all of them. The profile shows about 15,000 clones, 78% of them singletons. The antigens these receptors bind are not known. The sequencing input was CD4+ T cells from PBMCs, cultured in vitro. These receptors all come from a human donor in good health. CDR3s include the opening cysteine and the closing phenylalanine or tryptophan. The D gene is left open where the match is weak. The listing skips clone size in some rows; elsewhere it reads once, few, many or a size class.

d_gene	v_gene	abundance	j_gene	CDR3nt	CDR3aa
TRBD1	TRBV6-6	few	TRBJ2-1	TGTGCCAGCAGCCGGGACAGGGAAGACTTGCAGTTCTTC	CASSRDREDLQFF
TRBD2	TRBV9	-	TRBJ2-1	TGTGCCAGCAGCTCACCCGGCGGTGGACTAGCGGGAGCGGAGACCTACAATGAGCAGTTCTTC	CASSSPGGGLAGAETYNEQFF
TRBD1	TRBV5-4	few	TRBJ2-1	TGTGCCAGCAGCTTGACAGGGGGCAATGAGCAGTTCTTC	CASSLTGGNEQFF
TRBD2	TRBV19	-	TRBJ2-1	TGTGCCAGTAGTACCTTAGCGGGAGGGGTCGATGAGCAGTTCTTC	CASSTLAGGVDEQFF
TRBD1	TRBV11-3	-	TRBJ2-2	TGTGCCAGCAGCCGGCAGGGGGCGAACACCGGGGAGCTGTTTTTT	CASSRQGANTGELFF
TRBD1	TRBV5-1	-	TRBJ2-7	TGCGCCAGCAGATTAGGACAGGGAGGCTACGAGCAGTACTTC	CASRLGQGGYEQYF
TRBD2	TRBV15	-	TRBJ2-6	TGTGCCACCAGCAGTGGGAGGGTTGCCGGGGCCAACGTCCTGACTTTC	CATSSGRVAGANVLTF
TRBD2	TRBV5-1	few	TRBJ2-7	TGCGCCAGCAGCTTGGGGACTAGCGGGTACGAGCAGTACTTC	CASSLGTSGYEQYF
-	TRBV2	-	TRBJ2-7	TGTGCCAGCAGTGAAGTAACCGGATGGGAACCCTACGAGCAGTACTTC	CASSEVTGWEPYEQYF
-	TRBV5-1	-	TRBJ2-2	TGCGCCAGCAGCTTGGGTAGGGAGAACACCGGGGAGCTGTTTTTT	CASSLGRENTGELFF
TRBD1	TRBV14	few	TRBJ1-2	TGTGCCAGCAGCCGGACAGGGTTAGATGGCTACACCTTC	CASSRTGLDGYTF
TRBD2	TRBV9	-	TRBJ2-1	TGTGCCAGCAGCCCTCGGACTAGCGGATTATACAATGAGCAGTTCTTC	CASSPRTSGLYNEQFF
TRBD2	TRBV6-5	-	TRBJ2-7	TGTGCCAGCAGTTTGGGACTAGCGGGAGGTAGCGAGCAGTACTTC	CASSLGLAGGSEQYF